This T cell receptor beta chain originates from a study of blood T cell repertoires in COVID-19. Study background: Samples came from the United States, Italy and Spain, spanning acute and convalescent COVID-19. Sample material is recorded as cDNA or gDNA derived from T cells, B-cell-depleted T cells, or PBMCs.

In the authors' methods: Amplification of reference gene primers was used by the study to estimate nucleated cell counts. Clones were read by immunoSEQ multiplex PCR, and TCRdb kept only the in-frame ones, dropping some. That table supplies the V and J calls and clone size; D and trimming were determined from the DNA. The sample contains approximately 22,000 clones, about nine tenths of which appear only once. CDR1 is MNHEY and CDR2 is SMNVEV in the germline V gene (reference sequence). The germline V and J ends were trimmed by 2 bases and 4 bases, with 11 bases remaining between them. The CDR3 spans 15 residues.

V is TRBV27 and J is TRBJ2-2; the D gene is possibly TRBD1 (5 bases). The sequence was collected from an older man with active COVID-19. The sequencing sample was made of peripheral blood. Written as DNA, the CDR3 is TGTGCCAGCAGTTTACGCAGGGTAGGCACCGGGGAGCTGTTTTTT. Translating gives CASSLRRVGTGELFF.